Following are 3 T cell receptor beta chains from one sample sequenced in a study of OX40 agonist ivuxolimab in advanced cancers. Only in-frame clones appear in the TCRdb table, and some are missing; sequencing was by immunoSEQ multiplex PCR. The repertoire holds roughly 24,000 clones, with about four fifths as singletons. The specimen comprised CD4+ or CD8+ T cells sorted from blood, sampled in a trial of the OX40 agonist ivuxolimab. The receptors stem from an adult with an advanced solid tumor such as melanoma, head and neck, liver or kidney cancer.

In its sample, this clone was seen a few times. The DNA of the CDR3 is TGTGCCAGCAGCTTATCGGAGGGCCGTAATGAAAAACTGTTTTTT. This codes for CASSLSEGRNEKLFF. The chain recombines TRBV7-9 with TRBJ1-4; D gene uncertain. The CDR3 contains 15 residues. CDR1 and CDR2 from the germline V gene are SEHNR and FQNEAQ (reference sequence). V was trimmed by 2 bases and J by 4 bases, leaving 11 bases between them.

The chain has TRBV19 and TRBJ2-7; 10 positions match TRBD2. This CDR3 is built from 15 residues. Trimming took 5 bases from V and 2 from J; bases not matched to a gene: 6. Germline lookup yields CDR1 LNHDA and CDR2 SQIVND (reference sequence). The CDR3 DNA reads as TGTGCCAGTAGTTTACTAGCGGGGACGACCTACGAGCAGTACTTC. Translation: CASSLLAGTTYEQYF.

The DNA for the CDR3 is TGTGCCAGCAGCTCAAGAGGTGGGTGGGGTTTGAATGAGCAGTTCTTC. Amino acids: CASSSRGGWGLNEQFF. The chain carries TRBV7-3 and TRBJ2-1; D is undetermined. V was cut by 4 bases and J by 7 bases, with 20 bases left in between. In germline, CDR1 is SGHTA, CDR2 FQGTGA. This CDR3 is built from 16 residues.